One and the same sample provided the 25 T cell receptor beta chains below, sequenced in a study of cytomegalovirus exposure and HLA in healthy donors. Amplification used 60 Vbeta primers and 13 Jbeta primers. Assay: immunoSEQ multiplex PCR; the TCRdb copy retains only in-frame clones and omits some. In the table there are roughly 150,000 clones, 65% to 70% of which are singletons. Sequencing input: PBMCs. These receptors were obtained from a man aged 30-40 years in good health and CMV-seropositive.

V is TRBV7-9 and J is TRBJ2-1; TRBD2 matches at 7 bases. The CDR3 length is 14 residues. With 5 bases clipped from V and 4 bases from J, the junction kept 5 bases outside the gene matches. CDR1 is SEHNR and CDR2 is FQNEAQ in the germline V gene (reference sequence). As DNA, the CDR3 is TGTGCCAGCAGCGGGCTAGCGGATTACAATGAGCAGTTCTTC. This gives the protein CASSGLADYNEQFF. The entire variable domain, with the rest obtained from reference TRBV7-9 and TRBJ2-1, is as follows: DTGVSQNPRHKITKRGQNVTFRCDPISEHNRLYWYRQTLGQGPEFLTYFQNEAQLEKSRLLSDRFSAERPKGSFSTLEIQRTEQGDSAMYLCASSGLADYNEQFFGPGTRLTVL.

This clone was found a few times. The chain recombines TRBV6-5 with TRBJ2-2; 10 bases line up with TRBD2. This CDR3 comprises 15 residues. J gave up 6 bases and V 5 bases, and 6 bases lay outside the gene matches. Germline V gene sequence: CDR1 MNHEY, CDR2 SVGAGI. CDR3: CASSPLAGDPGELFF. The CDR3 DNA follows: TGTGCCAGCAGTCCCCTAGCGGGAGACCCCGGGGAGCTGTTTTTT.

This clone was seen a few times. The chain links TRBV29-1 to TRBJ2-7; 7 nucleotides agree with TRBD2. Germline CDR1 reads SQVTM; CDR2 reads ANQGSEA. J lost 0 bases, V lost 6 bases, and 5 bases had no gene match. The CDR3 has 13 residues. The CDR3 reads CSVRLARSYEQYF. CDR3 sequence (DNA): TGCAGCGTCAGACTAGCCCGCTCCTACGAGCAGTACTTC.

This chain links TRBV4-1 with TRBJ2-2, with TRBD2 matching 11 bases. The CDR3 contains 17 residues. CDR1 is MGHRA and CDR2 is YSYEKL in the germline V gene. The V segment lost 1 base and the J segment 2 bases; nucleotides outside the gene matches: 3. The CDR3 DNA reads TGCGCCAGCAGCCAAGCCGGACTAGCGGGCAACACCGGGGAGCTGTTTTTT. It encodes CASSQAGLAGNTGELFF.

The genes are TRBV30 and TRBJ1-1; D is undetermined. V lost 2 bases to trimming and J lost 3 bases, with 7 bases between them. Germline V lookup: CDR1 GTSNPN, CDR2 SVGIG (reference sequence). There are 12 residues in the CDR3. The CDR3 is CAWSRQDTEAFF. DNA of the CDR3: TGTGCCTGGAGTCGGCAGGACACTGAAGCTTTCTTT. Full variable domain (outside the CDR3, taken from reference TRBV30 and TRBJ1-1): SQTIHQWPATLVQPVGSPLSLECTVEGTSNPNLYWYRQAAGRGLQLLFYSVGIGQISSEVPQNLSASRPQDRQFILSSKKLLLSDSGFYLCAWSRQDTEAFFGQGTRLTVV.

Comment on this clone: At one end the junction does not follow the germline gene, possibly because of a read error. J is TRBJ2-5 and V is TRBV7-7; D is unresolved. This CDR3 region has 14 residues. CDR1 and CDR2 (germline): SSHAT, FNYEAQ (reference sequence). The CDR3 coding sequence is TGTGTCAGCAGCTTAGGCTCTCAGCAAGAGACCCAGTACTTC. Its protein product is CVSSLGSQQETQYF.

V is TRBV30 and J is TRBJ1-5; D ambiguous. CDR1 GTSNPN and CDR2 SVGIG come from the germline V gene (reference sequence). The V gene lost 0 bases and the J gene lost 5 bases, with 5 bases spanning the gap. This CDR3 region has 12 residues. DNA for the CDR3: TGTGCCTGGAGTGTACAACATCAGCCCCAGCATTTT. This translates into CAWSVQHQPQHF. The variable domain in full, with the rest retrieved from reference TRBV30 and TRBJ1-5, is SQTIHQWPATLVQPVGSPLSLECTVEGTSNPNLYWYRQAAGRGLQLLFYSVGIGQISSEVPQNLSASRPQDRQFILSSKKLLLSDSGFYLCAWSVQHQPQHFGDGTRLSIL.

This chain joins TRBV7-3 and TRBJ1-6; weak D call: TRBD1 (5 bases). The CDR3 is made up of 14 amino acids. Germline CDR1 SGHTA, CDR2 FQGTGA. Trimming took 1 base from V and 7 from J, leaving 8 bases between them. The DNA of the CDR3 is TGTGCCAGCAGCTTAATGGCAGGGAATTCACCCCTCCACTTT. Residues: CASSLMAGNSPLHF.

The J gene is TRBJ2-1, the V gene TRBV7-3; TRBD2 aligns across 16 bases. The CDR3 length is 18 residues. The germline gives CDR1 SGHTA, CDR2 FQGTGA. Germline trimming cut 5 bases from V and 5 bases from J; bases unmatched to any gene: 9. CDR3 coding DNA: TGTGCCAGCAGCCCGGGACTAGCGGGAGGGTGGAGCGACAATGAGCAGTTCTTC. This sequence encodes CASSPGLAGGWSDNEQFF.

V and J are TRBV9 and TRBJ1-1, with TRBD1 identical over 8 bases. The CDR3 length is 15 residues. Per germline, CDR1 SGDLS and CDR2 YYNGEE. V lost 0 bases to trimming and J lost 5 bases; unmatched junction nucleotides: 6. CDR3 loop: CASSVEPTGGTEAFF. Here the CDR3 DNA reads TGTGCCAGCAGCGTAGAGCCAACAGGGGGAACTGAAGCTTTCTTT.

This chain joins TRBV6-6 and TRBJ2-1; 7 bases match TRBD1. The CDR3 is 13 amino acids. Per germline, CDR1 MNHNY and CDR2 SVGAGI (reference sequence). Germline trimming cut 5 bases from V and 5 bases from J; bases unmatched to any gene: 3. The CDR3 nucleotides read TGTGCCAGCAGTGAGGGGGCCCACAATGAGCAGTTCTTC. Translation gives CASSEGAHNEQFF.

The sample holds a few counts of this clone. The V call is TRBV27, the J call TRBJ2-2; TRBD1 agrees at 8 bases. This CDR3 comprises 14 residues. With V trimmed by 6 bases and J by 3 bases, 3 bases remained unmatched. CDR1 and CDR2 (germline): MNHEY, SMNVEV (reference sequence). For the CDR3, the DNA is TGTGCCAGCAGCAGGGGGCTATACACCGGGGAGCTGTTTTTT. It codes for CASSRGLYTGELFF.

This clone came up a few times. The rearrangement uses TRBV6-1 and TRBJ2-5; TRBD2 agrees at 13 bases. The DNA end is a closer match to TRBJ2-7, so the J assignment may be wrong. This CDR3 spans 14 amino acids. CDR1 MNHNS and CDR2 SASEGT come from the germline V gene. CDR3 nucleotides: TGTGCCAGCAGCGGGACTAGCGGGATGCACGAGCAGTACTTC. Residues: CASSGTSGMHEQYF.

The CDR3 loop reads CASTSSGGVDHTDTQYF. In DNA form, the CDR3 reads TGTGCCAGCACCTCGTCCGGTGGTGTCGATCACACAGATACGCAGTATTTT. The rearrangement joins TRBV7-6 to TRBJ2-3; D is uncertain. The CDR3 sequence is 17 residues long. The ends were cut back, 7 bases at V and 2 bases at J, with 22 bases in the middle. Germline V CDR1 and CDR2: SGHVS, FNYEAQ.

The V call is TRBV6-5, the J call TRBJ2-5; TRBD1 matches at 9 bases. Trimming removed 6 bases from V and 10 bases from J; junction bases left unmatched: 12. Germline loops: CDR1 MNHEY, CDR2 SVGAGI. The CDR3 covers 14 residues. CDR3 sequence reads: CASSHPRDRAFQYF. The CDR3, as DNA: TGTGCCAGCAGCCACCCCCGGGACAGGGCGTTCCAGTACTTC.

This clone was seen more than once but under ten times. This chain links TRBV28 with TRBJ1-1, with TRBD1 matching over 7 bases. The CDR3 has 11 residues. V shed 9 bases and J 11 bases; nucleotides not matched to a gene: 9. Germline V gene lookup returns CDR1 MDHEN and CDR2 SYDVKM. The CDR3: CASFQGGEAFF. The DNA for the CDR3 is TGTGCCAGTTTTCAGGGGGGAGAGGCTTTCTTT.

This clone was observed once. Other DNA variants within this sample encode the same CDR3. The gene calls are TRBV10-3 and TRBJ2-5, with D possibly TRBD2 on 6 matching bases. Germline V gene lookup returns CDR1 ENHRY and CDR2 SYGVKD. The length of the CDR3 is 12 residues. Trimming removed 4 bases at V and 3 bases at J, with 6 bases between. CDR3 protein: CAISAGEETQYF. The CDR3 DNA reads as TGTGCCATCAGTGCGGGGGAAGAGACCCAGTACTTC.

The chain combines TRBV29-1 with TRBJ2-3; 10 bases align to TRBD2. Per germline, CDR1 SQVTM and CDR2 ANQGSEA. This CDR3 region has 15 residues. With V trimmed by 7 bases and J by 3 bases, 10 bases remained unmatched. CDR3 nucleotides: TGCAGCGGACTAGCGGGTTTCGGGGGGACAGATACGCAGTATTTT. This sequence encodes CSGLAGFGGTDTQYF.

This chain uses TRBV5-1 with TRBJ2-7; no clear D gene. Trimming left V 1 base short and J 5 bases short, with 13 bases between. The CDR3 extends over 14 amino acids. From germline, CDR1 is SGHRS and CDR2 YFSETQ. The CDR3 DNA reads TGCGCCAGCAGCTTGACACAAACCTCGAACGAGCAGTACTTC. Amino acids: CASSLTQTSNEQYF.

CDR3 DNA sequence: TGTGCCAGCAGCTCCTCTAGCGGGAGCCAATACTACAATGAGCAGTTCTTC. It encodes CASSSSSGSQYYNEQFF. The chain has TRBV7-9 and TRBJ2-1, with 10 bases lining up with TRBD2. The junction had 9 bases not matched to a gene; V was cut back by 4 bases and J by 3 bases. CDR1 is SEHNR, CDR2 FQNEAQ, per germline (reference sequence). The CDR3 is made up of 17 amino acids.

This clone was recorded only once. The gene calls are TRBV7-2 and TRBJ2-7, with 7 bases identical to TRBD2. V lost 5 bases, J lost 2 bases, and 18 bases stayed unmatched. The CDR3 totals 18 residues. Germline CDR1 and CDR2: SGHTA and FQGNSA. The chain's CDR3 is CASSPSIGSGTFTYEQYF. CDR3 DNA sequence: TGTGCCAGCAGCCCCTCGATAGGCAGCGGGACTTTCACCTACGAGCAGTACTTC.

The chain couples TRBV6-6 to TRBJ2-7; 9 bases agree with TRBD1. Per the germline V gene, CDR1 is MNHNY and CDR2 is SVGAGI (reference sequence). V was pared by 5 bases and J by 2 bases, with 7 bases of the junction left unmatched. The CDR3 covers 15 residues. The CDR3 DNA follows: TGTGCCAGCAGTACCGGGACAGGGAGTCCCTACGAGCAGTACTTC. It encodes CASSTGTGSPYEQYF.

The V gene is TRBV5-1, the J gene TRBJ1-1; D ambiguous. Germline lookup yields CDR1 SGHRS and CDR2 YFSETQ. V was pared by 5 bases and J by 3 bases, with 14 bases between. The CDR3 length is 14 residues. The CDR3 loop is CASRPTPAYTEAFF. The CDR3, as DNA: TGCGCCAGCAGACCAACGCCAGCGTACACTGAAGCTTTCTTT.

CDR3 protein: CSVEATTTSGRGPPYEQYF. CDR3 DNA sequence: TGCAGCGTTGAAGCAACTACGACTAGCGGGAGGGGCCCTCCTTACGAGCAGTACTTC. The V and J genes are TRBV29-1 and TRBJ2-7, with 14 bases identical to TRBD2. Germline lookup yields CDR1 SQVTM and CDR2 ANQGSEA. The CDR3 length is 19 residues. The V segment lost 1 base and the J segment 4 bases; nucleotides outside the gene matches: 15.

The chain recombines TRBV19 with TRBJ1-4; D not resolved. Germline assignment: CDR1 LNHDA and CDR2 SQIVND (reference sequence). V dropped 0 bases and J dropped 5 bases, with 22 bases sitting between them. The CDR3 contains 19 residues. CDR3 in amino acids: CASSIDQPPSGENNEKLFF. The CDR3 DNA is TGTGCCAGTAGTATAGATCAACCCCCCTCCGGGGAGAACAATGAAAAACTGTTTTTT. Full variable domain (remainder filled in from reference TRBV19 and TRBJ1-4): DGGITQSPKYLFRKEGQNVTLSCEQNLNHDAMYWYRQDPGQGLRLIYYSQIVNDFQKGDIAEGYSVSREKKESFPLTVTSAQKNPTAFYLCASSIDQPPSGENNEKLFFGSGTQLSVL.